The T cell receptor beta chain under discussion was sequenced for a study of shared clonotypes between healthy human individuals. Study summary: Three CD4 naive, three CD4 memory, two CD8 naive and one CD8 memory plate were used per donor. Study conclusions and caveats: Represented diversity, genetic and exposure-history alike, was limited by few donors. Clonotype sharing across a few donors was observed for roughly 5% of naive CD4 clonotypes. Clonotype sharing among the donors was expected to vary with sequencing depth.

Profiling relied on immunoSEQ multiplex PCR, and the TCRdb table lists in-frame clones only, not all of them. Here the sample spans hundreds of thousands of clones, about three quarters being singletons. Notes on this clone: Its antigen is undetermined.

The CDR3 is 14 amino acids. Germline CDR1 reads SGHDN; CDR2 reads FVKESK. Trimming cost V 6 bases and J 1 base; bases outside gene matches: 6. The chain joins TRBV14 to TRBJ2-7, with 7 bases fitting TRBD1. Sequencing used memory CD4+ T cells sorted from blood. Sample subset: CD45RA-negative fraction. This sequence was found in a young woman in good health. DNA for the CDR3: TGTGCCAGCAGAAGGACAGGACAGTCCTACGAGCAGTACTTC. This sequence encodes CASRRTGQSYEQYF.